What follows are 31 T cell receptor beta chains derived from one specimen sequenced in a study of T cells in Graves' hyperthyroidism and ophthalmopathy. TCR beta CDR3 regions were amplified from RNA transcripts. An initial round of RT-PCR targeting the TCR CDR3 relied on the HTBI primer set. TCRdb reanalysed the multiplex PCR reads using MiXCR and keeps one entry per CDR3 protein. The sample records approximately 600,000 distinct CDR3 sequences, less than 25% being singletons. Sequenced material: blood. The receptors were gathered from a man aged 25 to 40 with Graves' ophthalmopathy.

V usage is TRBV12-3 or TRBV12-4 and J usage is TRBJ1-1; no reliable D call. Deletions cut 3 bases from V and 6 bases from J, with 8 bases between. The CDR3 has 12 amino acids. The CDR3 nucleotides read TGTGCCAGCAGTTTCCTCCGATCTGAAGCTTTCTTT. Translation gives CASSFLRSEAFF.

This clonotype was seen ten or more times. This chain connects TRBV7-9 to TRBJ2-4; possibly TRBD2 for D (5 bases). CDR1 and CDR2 (germline): SEHNR, FQNEAQ (reference sequence). The CDR3 is 18 residues long. V lost 5 bases to trimming and J lost 1 base, with 21 bases between them. The CDR3: CASSPLGSRPGAKNIQYF. The CDR3 bases are TGTGCCAGCAGCCCACTTGGGAGCAGGCCTGGGGCCAAAAACATTCAGTACTTC.

In its sample, this clonotype was seen many times. The V and J genes are TRBV11-2 and TRBJ2-4; no clear D. The V gene's germline CDR1 is SGHAT and CDR2 FQNNGV. The germline V and J ends were trimmed by 0 bases and 0 bases, with 6 bases remaining between them. The CDR3 has 15 amino acids. Written as DNA, the CDR3 is TGTGCCAGCAGCTTAGATCCCTTAGCCAAAAACATTCAGTACTTC. Its translation is CASSLDPLAKNIQYF.

Many counts were recorded for this clonotype. In DNA, the CDR3 is TGCAGTGCTATTTCAGGGGGAGTAGATACGCAGTATTTT. Amino acids: CSAISGGVDTQYF. J is TRBJ2-3 and V is TRBV20-1; 7 bases are a match to TRBD1. After removal of 4 bases from V and 5 bases from J, the junction contained 6 bases not matched to a gene. The CDR3 spans 13 residues. Germline assignment: CDR1 DFQATT and CDR2 SNEGSKA (reference sequence).

The sample holds a few counts of this clonotype. The chain links TRBV12-3 or TRBV12-4 to TRBJ2-2; no definite D call. Trimming pared 6 bases from V and 1 base from J, leaving 12 bases between. The CDR3 extends over 15 amino acids. CDR3 amino acids: CASRVPPENTGELFF. The CDR3 region has the DNA TGTGCCAGCAGGGTGCCCCCGGAGAACACCGGGGAGCTGTTTTTT.

The table lists this clonotype with many counts. The V and J genes are TRBV5-1 and TRBJ2-7, with TRBD2 matching 11 bases. Germline lookup yields CDR1 SGHRS and CDR2 YFSETQ. The CDR3 totals 16 residues. Trimming at V came to 0 bases and at J to 2 bases, leaving 4 bases not matched to a gene. The CDR3 sequence: CASSLGGLAEPYEQYF. CDR3 nucleotides: TGCGCCAGCAGCTTGGGGGGACTAGCGGAGCCCTACGAGCAGTACTTC.

DNA of the CDR3: TGTGCCAGCAGTTACAGGACCGAGCAGTACTTC. Translated: CASSYRTEQYF. The gene calls are TRBV6-2 or TRBV6-3 and TRBJ2-7; no firm D call. Germline V CDR1 and CDR2: MNHEY, SVGEGT. Trimming shortened V by 2 bases and J by 6 bases, and 5 bases separated the two germline ends. The CDR3 is 11 residues long.

V is TRBV30 and J is TRBJ2-5, with 7 bases matching TRBD2. Germline trimming cut 3 bases from V and 1 base from J; bases unmatched to any gene: 5. This CDR3 comprises 14 residues. CDR1 and CDR2 from the germline V gene are GTSNPN and SVGIG (reference sequence). This chain's CDR3 is CAWRLAGIQETQYF. Here the CDR3 DNA reads TGTGCCTGGAGATTAGCGGGTATCCAAGAGACCCAGTACTTC.

V and J are TRBV10-3 and TRBJ2-3, with D perhaps given as TRBD1 or TRBD2 (5 bases each). Germline V lookup: CDR1 ENHRY, CDR2 SYGVKD. The V end lost 4 bases, the J end lost 6 bases, and 17 bases lay between the germline ends. This CDR3 has 15 residues. The CDR3 bases are TGTGCCATCAGTGCCTCGGGGACGAGCTCGGATACGCAGTATTTT. It is translated as CAISASGTSSDTQYF.

The chain employs TRBV6-2 or TRBV6-3 and TRBJ2-5, with D maybe TRBD2 (5 bases). The ends were cut back, 6 bases at V and 5 bases at J, with 16 bases in the middle. Germline V CDR1 and CDR2: MNHEY, SVGEGT. The CDR3 loop spans 14 amino acids. CDR3 DNA sequence: TGTGCCAGCAGGCCACTCGGAGGTGGGGAGACCCAGTACTTC. Residues: CASRPLGGGETQYF.

This clonotype was counted only a few times. The CDR3 spells CASSQDYHEQYF. CDR3 DNA sequence: TGTGCCAGCAGCCAAGATTACCACGAGCAGTACTTC. The genes are TRBV14 and TRBJ2-7; D remains ambiguous. CDR1 is SGHDN, CDR2 FVKESK, per germline. V dropped 0 bases and J dropped 5 bases, with 5 bases sitting between them. This CDR3 has 12 amino acids.

The V and J genes are TRBV11-2 and TRBJ2-2; no firm D call. The CDR3 covers 13 residues. The germline gives CDR1 SGHAT, CDR2 FQNNGV. V was trimmed by 5 bases and J by 5 bases, leaving 9 bases between them. The CDR3 DNA is TGTGCCAGCAGCCAACCCTGGACCGGGGAGCTGTTTTTT. Translation gives CASSQPWTGELFF.

The rearrangement links TRBV12-3 or TRBV12-4 to TRBJ2-7; 7 positions match TRBD2. Unmatched junction bases numbered 3, after V lost 3 bases and J lost 4 bases. The CDR3 sequence is 13 residues long. The CDR3: CASSLLGGYEQYF. The CDR3 coding sequence is TGTGCCAGCAGTTTGTTGGGGGGGTACGAGCAGTACTTC.

This clonotype came up many times. The CDR3 bases are TGCGCCAGCAGCGACGGACAGGTCAATGAGCAGTTCTTC. Translated, it gives CASSDGQVNEQFF. The V and J genes are TRBV5-1 and TRBJ2-1, with 7 bases identical to TRBD1. CDR3 length: 13 amino acids. Trimming at V came to 4 bases and at J to 6 bases, leaving 4 bases not matched to a gene. Germline loops: CDR1 SGHRS, CDR2 YFSETQ.

This clonotype was recorded at least ten times. The chain recombines TRBV2 with TRBJ2-1, with 8 bases fitting TRBD1. The CDR3 contains 13 residues. V shed 7 bases and J 4 bases; nucleotides not matched to a gene: 3. Per germline, CDR1 SNHLY and CDR2 FYNNEI. DNA of the CDR3: TGTGCCAGCACCGGGACAGGTTACAATGAGCAGTTCTTC. Translated: CASTGTGYNEQFF.

The V call is TRBV4-1, the J call TRBJ2-4; 8 nucleotides line up with TRBD2. V lost 4 bases to trimming and J lost 0 bases; unmatched junction nucleotides: 5. CDR3 length equals 16 residues. In germline, CDR1 is MGHRA, CDR2 YSYEKL. CDR3 region: CASSPLAGLAKNIQYF. DNA for the CDR3: TGCGCCAGCAGCCCGTTAGCGGGACTAGCCAAAAACATTCAGTACTTC.

Only a few counts were recorded for this clonotype. V gene TRBV20-1 combines with J gene TRBJ2-3, with a weak D call TRBD2 (5 bases). Germline lookup yields CDR1 DFQATT and CDR2 SNEGSKA (reference sequence). The length of the CDR3 is 13 residues. V lost 8 bases to trimming and J lost 8 bases, with 20 bases between them. In DNA, the CDR3 is TGCAGTACATCCGGTCTGAGGGAGAGTACGCAGTATTTT. The encoded protein is CSTSGLRESTQYF.

The CDR3, as DNA: TGTGCCACCGGGGGACAGGGTGGAGGGGGAGGGCCTGCCCGCTTTACAGGCAATGAGCAGTTCTTC. Amino acids: CATGGQGGGGGPARFTGNEQFF. The V and J genes are TRBV12-3 or TRBV12-4 and TRBJ2-1; 9 bases map to TRBD1. V shed 10 bases, J shed 6 bases, and the junction held 34 bases outside the gene matches. The length of the CDR3 is 22 residues.

This clonotype has more than one count but fewer than ten. V usage is TRBV27 and J usage is TRBJ2-3, with 11 bases identical to TRBD2. J lost 1 base, V lost 6 bases, and 3 bases had no gene match. The V gene's germline CDR1 is MNHEY and CDR2 SMNVEV (reference sequence). CDR3 length: 15 amino acids. The CDR3, as DNA: TGTGCCAGCAGACCGACTAGCGGGGGCACAGATACGCAGTATTTT. The encoded protein is CASRPTSGGTDTQYF.

V usage is TRBV7-2 and J usage is TRBJ1-1; D is unclear. CDR1 is SGHTA, CDR2 FQGNSA, per germline. Trimming pared 1 base from V and 2 bases from J, leaving 5 bases between. This CDR3 is built from 13 residues. CDR3 DNA sequence: TGTGCCAGCAGCTTAGTAGATAACACTGAAGCTTTCTTT. The encoded protein is CASSLVDNTEAFF. Full variable domain (remainder filled in from reference TRBV7-2 and TRBJ1-1): GAGVSQSPSNKVTEKGKDVELRCDPISGHTALYWYRQSLGQGLEFLIYFQGNSAPDKSGLPSDRFSAERTGGSVSTLTIQRTQQEDSAVYLCASSLVDNTEAFFGQGTRLTVV.

This clonotype was recorded many times. This chain connects TRBV2 to TRBJ2-1, with 10 bases that match TRBD2. This CDR3 has 14 amino acids. The V segment lost 8 bases and the J segment 6 bases; nucleotides outside the gene matches: 7. Germline V gene data show CDR1 as SNHLY and CDR2 as FYNNEI. The CDR3 spells CASLPSGRVNEQFF. The CDR3 DNA reads as TGTGCCAGCTTACCCAGCGGGAGGGTCAATGAGCAGTTCTTC.

This clonotype was counted many times. The V call is TRBV5-1, the J call TRBJ2-2; 10 nucleotides line up with TRBD1. CDR1 is SGHRS and CDR2 is YFSETQ in the germline V gene. The CDR3 totals 15 residues. V lost 4 bases, J lost 7 bases, and 7 bases stayed unmatched. CDR3 sequence: CASSRRQGADGELFF. The CDR3, as DNA: TGCGCCAGCAGCCGGCGACAGGGGGCGGACGGGGAGCTGTTTTTT.

Notes on this clonotype: One junction end disagrees with the germline gene, perhaps due to a read error. The CDR3, as DNA: TGTGCCATCAGTTCTGTCCGGAGAAGGGGGAGCGGGCAAGAGACCCAGTACTTC. Its protein product is CAISSVRRRGSGQETQYF. V usage is TRBV28 and J usage is TRBJ2-5; D possibly uses TRBD1 or TRBD2 (6 bases each). The CDR3 is 18 residues long. CDR1 and CDR2 from the germline V gene are MDHEN and SYDVKM.

The chain couples TRBV20-1 to TRBJ2-1; TRBD2 matches at 15 bases. The CDR3 is 17 amino acids. Germline loops: CDR1 DFQATT, CDR2 SNEGSKA (reference sequence). V lost 5 bases, J lost 8 bases, and 13 bases stayed unmatched. CDR3 protein: CSAVAPGLAGGSHEQFF. The CDR3 DNA follows: TGCAGTGCTGTCGCTCCGGGACTAGCGGGAGGTTCCCATGAGCAGTTCTTC.

The chain is built from TRBV4-2 and TRBJ2-7; 8 nucleotides match TRBD2. The length of the CDR3 is 17 residues. Trimming at V came to 0 bases and at J to 5 bases, leaving 12 bases not matched to a gene. Germline V CDR1 and CDR2: LGHNA, YNFKEQ. CDR3 amino acids: CASSQEGPSGSTHEQYF. The CDR3 DNA sequence: TGTGCCAGCAGCCAAGAAGGTCCTAGCGGGTCCACGCACGAGCAGTACTTC.

In this sample, this clonotype turned up many times. The V gene is TRBV7-2, the J gene TRBJ1-1, with 8 bases lining up with TRBD1. Germline CDR1 and CDR2: SGHTA and FQGNSA. V trimming: 0 bases; J trimming: 4 bases; junction bases outside the gene matches: 4. The CDR3 is 15 residues long. CDR3 DNA: TGTGCCAGCAGCTTAGCGCAGGGGGCCCTCACTGAAGCTTTCTTT. This encodes CASSLAQGALTEAFF.

This clonotype was detected ten times or more. This chain links TRBV2 with TRBJ2-1, with 14 bases that match TRBD2. The germline CDR1 and CDR2 sequences are SNHLY and FYNNEI. The J segment lost 6 bases and the V segment lost 0 bases, leaving 4 bases of the junction unmatched. The CDR3 runs 17 residues. The CDR3 is CASSEATGTSGSNEQFF. The CDR3 nucleotides read TGTGCCAGCAGTGAAGCCACCGGGACTAGCGGGAGCAATGAGCAGTTCTTC.

This clonotype was observed at least ten times. The chain joins TRBV5-1 to TRBJ2-7; a weak D match, TRBD1 (5 bases). V was pared by 0 bases and J by 2 bases, with 12 bases between. Germline-derived CDR1 and CDR2 are SGHRS and YFSETQ. The CDR3 totals 15 residues. CDR3 protein: CASSLVQASTYEQYF. The DNA of the CDR3 is TGCGCCAGCAGCTTGGTACAGGCCTCTACCTACGAGCAGTACTTC.

This clonotype has more than one count but fewer than ten. J is TRBJ2-3 and V is TRBV3-1, with D hard to call. Deletions cut 0 bases from V and 5 bases from J, with 12 bases between. The CDR3 is 15 amino acids. Germline CDR1 LGHDT, CDR2 YNNKEL (reference sequence). The CDR3 reads CASSQDVVARDTQYF. The CDR3 region has the DNA TGTGCCAGCAGCCAAGATGTTGTAGCCCGAGATACGCAGTATTTT.

This chain joins TRBV6-1 and TRBJ2-3, with TRBD2 as a possible D gene (7 bases). The CDR3 runs to 15 residues. V was shortened by 10 bases and J by 4 bases, with 21 bases between the two germline ends. Germline V gives CDR1 MNHNS, CDR2 SASEGT. In DNA form, the CDR3 reads TGTGCCACCAAAAGGGGGGGCCCCCTCTCAGATACGCAGTATTTT. Its protein product is CATKRGGPLSDTQYF.

This clonotype was recorded a few times. The CDR3 region is CAISWDRGSYGYTF. CDR3 coding DNA: TGTGCCATCAGCTGGGACAGGGGAAGCTATGGCTACACCTTC. The chain links TRBV10-3 to TRBJ1-2; TRBD1 matches at 10 bases. Germline V gene lookup returns CDR1 ENHRY and CDR2 SYGVKD. The trim removed 6 bases at V and 4 bases at J, leaving 5 bases unmatched. The CDR3 covers 14 residues.